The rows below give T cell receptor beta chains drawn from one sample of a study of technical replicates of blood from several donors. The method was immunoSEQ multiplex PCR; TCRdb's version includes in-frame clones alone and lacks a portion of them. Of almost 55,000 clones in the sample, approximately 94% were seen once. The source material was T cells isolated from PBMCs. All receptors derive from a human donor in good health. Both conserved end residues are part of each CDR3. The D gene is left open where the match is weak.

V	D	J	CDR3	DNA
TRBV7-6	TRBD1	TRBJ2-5	CASSPTGQPAGETQYF	TGTGCCAGCAGCCCCACGGGACAGCCGGCTGGAGAGACCCAGTACTTC
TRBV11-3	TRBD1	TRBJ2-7	CASSSRWGTGSYEQYF	TGTGCCAGCAGCTCTAGATGGGGGACAGGGTCGTACGAGCAGTACTTC
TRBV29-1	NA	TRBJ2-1	CSVIRGSNEQFF	TGCAGCGTCATTAGGGGCAGCAATGAGCAGTTCTTC
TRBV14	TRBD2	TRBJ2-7	CASSHLQRDPYEQYF	TGTGCCAGCAGCCATCTCCAGCGGGATCCCTACGAGCAGTACTTC
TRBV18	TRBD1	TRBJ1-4	CASSPSGQGYEKLFF	TGTGCCAGCTCACCCTCGGGACAGGGCTATGAAAAACTGTTTTTT
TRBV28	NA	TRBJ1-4	CASTAVATNEKLFF	TGTGCCAGCACCGCGGTGGCAACTAATGAAAAACTGTTTTTT
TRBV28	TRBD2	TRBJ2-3	CASTSGGAITDTQYF	TGTGCCAGCACCTCGGGAGGGGCCATTACAGATACGCAGTATTTT
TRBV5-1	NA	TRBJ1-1	CASSFDPGQRNTEAFF	TGCGCCAGCAGCTTCGATCCGGGACAACGGAACACTGAAGCTTTCTTT
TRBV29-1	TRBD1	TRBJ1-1	CSVEEGQALTEAFF	TGCAGCGTTGAAGAAGGACAGGCTCTCACTGAAGCTTTCTTT
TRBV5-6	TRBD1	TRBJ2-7	CASSAYPGQLSYEQYF	TGTGCCAGCAGCGCCTATCCGGGACAGCTCTCCTACGAGCAGTACTTC
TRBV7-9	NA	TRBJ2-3	CASSANLLTSTDTQYF	TGTGCCAGCAGCGCTAACTTACTCACTAGCACAGATACGCAGTATTTT
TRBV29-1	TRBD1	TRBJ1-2	CSVASIGDRDYGYTF	TGCAGCGTTGCCTCCATTGGGGACAGAGACTATGGCTACACCTTC
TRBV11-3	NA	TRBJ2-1	CASSLDPRDVGNEQFF	TGTGCCAGCAGCTTAGATCCCAGGGATGTTGGAAATGAGCAGTTCTTC